In its sample, the clone carrying this T cell receptor (beta chain) was seen a few times. As yet, its antigen is unknown. Study observations and caveats: The larger cohort examined one V-J beta rearrangement, not whole repertoires.

Constant-region reverse primers amplified full-length variable regions, followed by semi-nested Nested Universal Primer A PCR. TCRdb analysed the 5' RACE reads with MiXCR anew, one entry per CDR3 protein. The data hold around 9,000 distinct CDR3 sequences, with under 40% observed a single time. CDR3 size: 16 residues. Trimming shortened V by 0 bases and J by 7 bases, and 15 bases separated the two germline ends. The V gene's germline CDR1 is MNHEY and CDR2 SVGAGI. Tregs were sorted as CD4+CD25+CD127-/low cells. The clonotype comes from a female donor with breast cancer. The source material was Tregs sorted from blood. This chain connects TRBV6-5 to TRBJ1-4, with D unclear. The CDR3 DNA reads as TGTGCCAGCAGTTACTCCCTAAGTCTGGGAGGTGAAAAACTGTTTTTT. Translated, it gives CASSYSLSLGGEKLFF.